Listed here is a single T cell receptor beta chain. The sample is drawn from a study of blood T cell repertoires in COVID-19. Whole-study context: Researchers got acute and convalescent COVID-19 samples from the United States, Italy and Spain. PBMCs, B-cell-depleted T cells, or T cells were the source of the cDNA or gDNA that made up the material.

Source study methods: Nucleated cell counts were estimated from reference gene primer amplification. Generated by immunoSEQ multiplex PCR, the TCRdb table keeps only in-frame clones and is missing some. The V and J calls and clone size are taken from that table; D and trimming were inferred from the DNA. The sample records 150,000 to 200,000 clones, around 89% being singletons. This CDR3 spans 12 amino acids. The V end lost 5 bases, the J end lost 5 bases, and 6 bases lay between the germline ends. Per the germline V gene, CDR1 is SGHDN and CDR2 is FVKESK. This rearrangement joins TRBV14 to TRBJ1-4; no clear D gene. This receptor was obtained from a woman aged 25 to 39 with acute or convalescent COVID-19. Sequencing input: peripheral blood. The CDR3 spells CASSSVNEKLFF. In DNA form, the CDR3 reads TGTGCCAGCAGCTCAGTCAATGAAAAACTGTTTTTT. Full variable domain (outside the CDR3, taken from reference TRBV14 and TRBJ1-4): EAGVTQFPSHSVIEKGQTVTLRCDPISGHDNLYWYRRVMGKEIKFLLHFVKESKQDESGMPNNRFLAERTGGTYSTLKVQPAELEDSGVYFCASSSVNEKLFFGSGTQLSVL.